The table lists the clone carrying this T cell receptor beta chain with a few counts. As yet, its antigen is unknown. The CDR3 totals 17 residues. From germline, CDR1 is MGHRA and CDR2 YSYEKL. Trimming pared 0 bases from V and 3 bases from J, leaving 14 bases between. Scientists made TCR beta libraries using quantitative 5'-RACE with molecular barcodes. One entry per CDR3 protein results from TCRdb running MiXCR on the 5' RACE reads. The sample lists 150,000 to 200,000 distinct CDR3 sequences, roughly 13% occurring once. The data are from a study of CD8 T cells in ankylosing spondylitis. Study outcomes and limitations: Reportedly, significant enrichment of disease-linked clones occurred in matched ankylosing spondylitis synovial fluid. Some motif variants had been reported before (in reactive arthritis synovial fluid and blood). A motif of under 10 highly homologous TCR beta variants was seen as apparently characteristic of ankylosing spondylitis blood.

Sequencing was performed on blood, either unsorted or a sorted T cell fraction (not recorded which). The TCR comes from a male donor with ankylosing spondylitis or in good health (not recorded which). The chain combines TRBV4-1 with TRBJ2-2; TRBD2 might be the D (6 bases). CDR3 DNA: TGCGCCAGCAGCCAAGATCTTAGGGACTCCTACACCGGGGAGCTGTTTTTT. As protein: CASSQDLRDSYTGELFF.